This entry concerns a single TCR beta chain. In germline, CDR1 is LNHNV, CDR2 YYDKDF (reference sequence). The J segment lost 6 bases and the V segment lost 0 bases, leaving 4 bases of the junction unmatched. The CDR3 sequence is 14 residues long. Measured with immunoSEQ multiplex PCR; TCRdb has only the in-frame clones, and not every one. Among roughly 20,000 clones, around 90% were seen once, and the ten largest hold around 16%. These data are taken from a study of PD-L1 blockade in urothelial cancer. The chain employs TRBV15 and TRBJ1-2, with 7 bases matching TRBD1. This TCR was sampled from a woman aged 60 to 75 with urothelial cancer. Sequences were derived from PBMCs, sampled around atezolizumab (anti-PD-L1) treatment. CDR3 sequence reads: CATSRDITGDGYTF. DNA for the CDR3: TGTGCCACCAGCAGAGATATAACAGGGGATGGCTACACCTTC.